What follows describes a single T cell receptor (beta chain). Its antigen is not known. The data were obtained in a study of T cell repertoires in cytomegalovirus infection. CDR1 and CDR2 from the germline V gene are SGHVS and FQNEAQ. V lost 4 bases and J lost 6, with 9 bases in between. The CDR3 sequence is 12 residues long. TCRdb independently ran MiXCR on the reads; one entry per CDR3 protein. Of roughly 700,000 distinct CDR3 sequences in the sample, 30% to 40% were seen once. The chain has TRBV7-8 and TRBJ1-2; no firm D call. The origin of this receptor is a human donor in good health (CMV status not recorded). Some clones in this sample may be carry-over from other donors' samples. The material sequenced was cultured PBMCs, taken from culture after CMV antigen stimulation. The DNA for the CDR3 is TGTGCCAGCAGCTCTCAGGCGAATGGCTACACCTTC. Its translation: CASSSQANGYTF. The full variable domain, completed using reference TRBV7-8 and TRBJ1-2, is GAGVSQSPRYKVAKRGQDVALRCDPISGHVSLFWYQQALGQGPEFLTYFQNEAQLDKSGLPSDRFFAERPEGSVSTLKIQRTQQEDSAVYLCASSSQANGYTFGSGTRLTVV.